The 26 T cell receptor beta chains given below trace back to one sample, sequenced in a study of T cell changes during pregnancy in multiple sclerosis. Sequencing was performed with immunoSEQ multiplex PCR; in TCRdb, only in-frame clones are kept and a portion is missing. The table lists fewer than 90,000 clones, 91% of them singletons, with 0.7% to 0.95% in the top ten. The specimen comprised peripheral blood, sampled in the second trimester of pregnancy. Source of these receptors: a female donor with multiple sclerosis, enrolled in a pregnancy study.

CDR3 residues: CASSSREVGPQETQYF. The CDR3 region has the DNA TGTGCCAGCAGCTCCCGAGAGGTGGGTCCCCAAGAGACCCAGTACTTC. The V call is TRBV13, the J call TRBJ2-5; D is undetermined. Between the trimmed V and J ends, which lost 4 bases and 1 base, there was a span of 16 bases. The CDR3 consists of 16 residues. Germline V gene lookup returns CDR1 PRHDT and CDR2 FYEKMQ (reference sequence).

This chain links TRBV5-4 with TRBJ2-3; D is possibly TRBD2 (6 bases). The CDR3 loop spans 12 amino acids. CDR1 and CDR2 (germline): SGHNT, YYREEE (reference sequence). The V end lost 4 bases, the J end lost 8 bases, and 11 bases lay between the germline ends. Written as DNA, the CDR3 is TGTGCCAGCAGCCGGGAGCTAGCTACGCAGTATTTT. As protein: CASSRELATQYF.

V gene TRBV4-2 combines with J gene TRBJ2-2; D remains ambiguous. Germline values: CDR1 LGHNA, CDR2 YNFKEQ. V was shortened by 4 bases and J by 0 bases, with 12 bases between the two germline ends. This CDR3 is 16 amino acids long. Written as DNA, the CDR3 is TGTGCCAGCAGCCCCAACACATACGCGAACACCGGGGAGCTGTTTTTT. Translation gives CASSPNTYANTGELFF.

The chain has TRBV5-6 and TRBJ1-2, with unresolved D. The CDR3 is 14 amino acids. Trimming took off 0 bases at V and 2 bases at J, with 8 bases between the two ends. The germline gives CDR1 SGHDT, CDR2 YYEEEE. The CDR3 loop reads CASSLARGNYGYTF. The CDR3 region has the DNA TGTGCCAGCAGCTTGGCCCGGGGAAACTATGGCTACACCTTC.

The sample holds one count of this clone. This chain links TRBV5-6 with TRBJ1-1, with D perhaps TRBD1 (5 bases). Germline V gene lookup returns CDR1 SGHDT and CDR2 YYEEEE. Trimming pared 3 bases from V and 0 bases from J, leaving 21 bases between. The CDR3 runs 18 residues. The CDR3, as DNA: TGTGCCAGCAGCTATGACAGCGGGTATGGGGCAATGAACACTGAAGCTTTCTTT. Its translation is CASSYDSGYGAMNTEAFF.

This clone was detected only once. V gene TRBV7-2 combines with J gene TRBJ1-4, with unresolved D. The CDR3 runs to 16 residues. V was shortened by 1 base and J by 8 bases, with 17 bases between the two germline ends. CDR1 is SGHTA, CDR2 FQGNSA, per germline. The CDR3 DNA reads TGTGCCAGCAGCTTAGTTAATAGCGCCCCAAGCGAAAAACTGTTTTTT. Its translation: CASSLVNSAPSEKLFF.

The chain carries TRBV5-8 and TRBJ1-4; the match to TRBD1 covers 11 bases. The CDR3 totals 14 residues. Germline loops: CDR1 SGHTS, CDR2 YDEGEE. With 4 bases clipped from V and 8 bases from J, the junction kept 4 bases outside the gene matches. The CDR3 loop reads CASSARDRGEKLFF. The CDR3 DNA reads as TGTGCCAGCAGCGCCCGGGACAGGGGGGAAAAACTGTTTTTT.

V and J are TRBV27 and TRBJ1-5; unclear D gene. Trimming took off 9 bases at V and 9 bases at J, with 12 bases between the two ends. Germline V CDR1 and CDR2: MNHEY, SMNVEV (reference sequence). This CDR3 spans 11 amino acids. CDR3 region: CASRGNGPQHF. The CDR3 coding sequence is TGTGCCAGTCGGGGTAATGGGCCCCAGCATTTT.

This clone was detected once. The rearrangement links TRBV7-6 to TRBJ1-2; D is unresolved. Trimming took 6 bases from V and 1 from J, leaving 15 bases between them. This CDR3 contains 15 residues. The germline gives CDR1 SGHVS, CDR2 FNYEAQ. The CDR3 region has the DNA TGTGCCAGCAGTTCTTCAGGATCCCTTAACTATGGCTACACCTTC. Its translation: CASSSSGSLNYGYTF.

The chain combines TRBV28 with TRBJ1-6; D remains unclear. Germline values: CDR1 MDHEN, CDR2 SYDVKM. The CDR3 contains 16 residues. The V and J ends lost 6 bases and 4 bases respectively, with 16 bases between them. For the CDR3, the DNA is TGTGCCAGCAGCGCTTCGGAGGCCCGATATAATTCACCCCTCCACTTT. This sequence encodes CASSASEARYNSPLHF.

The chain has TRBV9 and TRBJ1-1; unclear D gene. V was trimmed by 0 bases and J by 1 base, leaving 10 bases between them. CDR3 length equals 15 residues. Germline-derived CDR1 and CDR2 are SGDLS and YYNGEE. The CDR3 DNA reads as TGTGCCAGCAGCGTAGACGTAGACTCGAACACTGAAGCTTTCTTT. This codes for CASSVDVDSNTEAFF.

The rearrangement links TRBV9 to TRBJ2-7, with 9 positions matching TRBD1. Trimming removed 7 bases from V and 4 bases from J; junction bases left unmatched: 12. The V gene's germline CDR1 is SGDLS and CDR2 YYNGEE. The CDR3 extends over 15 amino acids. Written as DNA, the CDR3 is TGTGCCAGCTCATCCGTCGACAGGGGGATTTACGAGCAGTACTTC. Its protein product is CASSSVDRGIYEQYF.

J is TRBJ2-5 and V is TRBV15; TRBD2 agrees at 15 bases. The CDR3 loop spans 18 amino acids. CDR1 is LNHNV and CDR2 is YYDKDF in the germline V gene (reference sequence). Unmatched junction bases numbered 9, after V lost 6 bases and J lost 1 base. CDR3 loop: CATSPWGTSGGIQETQYF. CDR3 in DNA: TGTGCCACCAGTCCCTGGGGGACTAGCGGGGGGATCCAAGAGACCCAGTACTTC.

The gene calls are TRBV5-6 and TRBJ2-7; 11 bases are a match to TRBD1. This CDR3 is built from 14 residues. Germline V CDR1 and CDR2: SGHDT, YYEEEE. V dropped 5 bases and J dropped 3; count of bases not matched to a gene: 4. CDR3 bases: TGTGCCAGCAGGTCCGGGACAGGGGGCTACGAGCAGTACTTC. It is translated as CASRSGTGGYEQYF.

Here the CDR3 DNA reads TGTGCCAGCAGCGGTCGGACAGGGGGTTTGAGGGGTGGAAACACCATATATTTT. It specifies CASSGRTGGLRGGNTIYF. This chain connects TRBV9 to TRBJ1-3; TRBD1 aligns across 10 bases. The CDR3 is made up of 18 amino acids. The V segment lost 3 bases and the J segment 3 bases; nucleotides outside the gene matches: 12. Germline CDR1 is SGDLS and CDR2 is YYNGEE.

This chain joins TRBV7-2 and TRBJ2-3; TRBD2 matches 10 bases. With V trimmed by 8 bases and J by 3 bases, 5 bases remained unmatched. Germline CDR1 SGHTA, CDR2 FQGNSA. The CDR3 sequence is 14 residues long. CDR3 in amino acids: CASGWTSGTDTQYF. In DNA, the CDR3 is TGTGCCAGCGGATGGACTAGCGGTACAGATACGCAGTATTTT.

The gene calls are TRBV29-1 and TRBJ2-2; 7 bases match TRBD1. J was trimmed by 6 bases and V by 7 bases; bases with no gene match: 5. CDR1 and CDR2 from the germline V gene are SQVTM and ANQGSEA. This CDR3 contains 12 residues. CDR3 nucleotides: TGCAGCGGACAGGGCTGGGCCGGGGAGCTGTTTTTT. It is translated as CSGQGWAGELFF.

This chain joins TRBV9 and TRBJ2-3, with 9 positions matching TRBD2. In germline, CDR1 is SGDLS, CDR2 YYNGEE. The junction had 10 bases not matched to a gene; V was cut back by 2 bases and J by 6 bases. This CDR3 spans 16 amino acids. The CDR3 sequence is CASSVGNSGGKDTQYF. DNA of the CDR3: TGTGCCAGCAGCGTCGGGAATAGCGGGGGTAAGGATACGCAGTATTTT.

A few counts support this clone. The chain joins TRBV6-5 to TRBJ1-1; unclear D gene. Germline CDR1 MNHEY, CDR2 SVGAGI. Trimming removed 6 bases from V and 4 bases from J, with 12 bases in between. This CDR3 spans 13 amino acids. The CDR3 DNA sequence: TGTGCCAGCAGAGCCTCGGGAAGCACTGAAGCTTTCTTT. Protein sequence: CASRASGSTEAFF.

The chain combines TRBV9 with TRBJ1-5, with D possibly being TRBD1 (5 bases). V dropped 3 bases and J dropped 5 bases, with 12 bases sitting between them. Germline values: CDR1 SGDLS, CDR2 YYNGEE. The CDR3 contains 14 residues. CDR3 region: CASSAQDTDQPQHF. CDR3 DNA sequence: TGTGCCAGCAGCGCCCAGGACACGGATCAGCCCCAGCATTTT.

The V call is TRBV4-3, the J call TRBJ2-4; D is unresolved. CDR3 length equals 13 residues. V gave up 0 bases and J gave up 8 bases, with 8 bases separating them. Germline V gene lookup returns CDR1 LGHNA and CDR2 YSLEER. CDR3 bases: TGCGCCAGCAGCCAAGAGATTCGGGACATTCAGTACTTC. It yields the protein CASSQEIRDIQYF.

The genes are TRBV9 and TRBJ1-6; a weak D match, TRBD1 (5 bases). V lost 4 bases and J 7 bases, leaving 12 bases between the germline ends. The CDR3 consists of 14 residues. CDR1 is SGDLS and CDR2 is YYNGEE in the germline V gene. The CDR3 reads CASSTTRGNSPLHF. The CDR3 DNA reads TGTGCCAGCAGCACCACTCGGGGGAATTCACCCCTCCACTTT. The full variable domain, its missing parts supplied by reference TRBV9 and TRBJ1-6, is DSGVTQTPKHLITATGQRVTLRCSPRSGDLSVYWYQQSLDQGLQFLIQYYNGEERAKGNILERFSAQQFPDLHSELNLSSLELGDSALYFCASSTTRGNSPLHFGNGTRLTVT.

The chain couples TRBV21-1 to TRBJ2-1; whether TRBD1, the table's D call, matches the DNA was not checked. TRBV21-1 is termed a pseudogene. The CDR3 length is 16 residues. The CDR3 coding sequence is TGTGCCAGCAGCAAGCGGGGACAGCTTGGGAACAATGAGCAGTTCTTC. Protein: CASSKRGQLGNNEQFF.

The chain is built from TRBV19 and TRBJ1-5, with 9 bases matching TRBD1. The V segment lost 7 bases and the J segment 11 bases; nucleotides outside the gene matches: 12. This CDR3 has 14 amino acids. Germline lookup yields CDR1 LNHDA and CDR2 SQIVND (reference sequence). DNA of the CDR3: TGTGCCAGTACCCGACGGACAGGGGCAGTGGCCCAGCATTTT. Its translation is CASTRRTGAVAQHF.

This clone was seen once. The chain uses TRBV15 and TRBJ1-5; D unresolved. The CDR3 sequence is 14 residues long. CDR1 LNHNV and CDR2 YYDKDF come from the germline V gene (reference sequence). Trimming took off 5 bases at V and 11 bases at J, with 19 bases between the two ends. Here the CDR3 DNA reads TGTGCCACCAGCCCCGGGTTCGCGAAGTGGTCCCAGCATTTT. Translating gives CATSPGFAKWSQHF. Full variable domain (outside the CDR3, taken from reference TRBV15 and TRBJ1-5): DAMVIQNPRYQVTQFGKPVTLSCSQTLNHNVMYWYQQKSSQAPKLLFHYYDKDFNNEADTPDNFQSRRPNTSFCFLDIRSPGLGDTAMYLCATSPGFAKWSQHFGDGTRLSIL.

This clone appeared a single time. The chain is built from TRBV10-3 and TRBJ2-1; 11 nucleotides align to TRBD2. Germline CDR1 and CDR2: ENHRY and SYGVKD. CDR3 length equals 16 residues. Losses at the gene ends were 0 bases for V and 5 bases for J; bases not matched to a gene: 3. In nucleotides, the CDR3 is TGTGCCATCAGTGAGTCTAGCGGGGGGGCTAACAATGAGCAGTTCTTC. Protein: CAISESSGGANNEQFF.